This T cell receptor beta chain was recovered during a study of T-cell memory formation after mild COVID-19. Study-level results: CD8+ contracting clones occupied EMRA, while CD4+ ones occupied mainly CM and EM. Prior to infection, memory already included some responding clones, suggesting cross-reactive memory joined.

The ends lost 5 bases at V and 1 base at J; junction bases unmatched: 5. The CDR3 extends over 15 amino acids. CDR1 is MDHEN and CDR2 is SYDVKM in the germline V gene. TCRdb re-analysed the 5' RACE reads in MiXCR, keeping a single row per CDR3 protein. The table records about 170,000 distinct CDR3 sequences, 10% to 15% of them present only once. Ten or more counts support this clonotype. What it recognizes is unknown. The chain is built from TRBV28 and TRBJ2-3; 8 nucleotides match TRBD2. What was sequenced was PBMCs or a T cell subset sorted from them (not recorded which). The receptor was derived from a man between 18 and 29 years old who had mild COVID-19 (a few samples of this study predate the infection). Cell type and time point are not known. CDR3 amino acids: CASSAGGPGTDTQYF. DNA of the CDR3: TGTGCCAGCAGTGCGGGGGGCCCTGGCACAGATACGCAGTATTTT.